This T cell receptor beta chain was sequenced in a study of CD8 T cells in ankylosing spondylitis. TCRdb reprocessed the 5' RACE reads via MiXCR and lists one record per CDR3 protein. The sample contains over 700,000 distinct CDR3 sequences, 15% to 20% of which appear only once. Germline V gene lookup returns CDR1 SGHAT and CDR2 FQDESV (reference sequence). V was shortened by 2 bases and J by 1 base, with 24 bases between the two germline ends. This CDR3 contains 20 residues. Study-wide results and caveats: In ankylosing spondylitis blood, a motif of roughly eight highly homologous TCR beta variants appeared characteristic. Certain motif variants had earlier been reported in reactive arthritis synovial fluid and blood.

With respect to this clonotype: The antigen remains undetermined.

Material for sequencing was blood, either unsorted or a sorted T cell fraction (not recorded which). The gene calls are TRBV11-1 and TRBJ2-1; the D gene could be TRBD1 or TRBD2 (5 bases each). This clonotype was sampled from a male donor with ankylosing spondylitis. For the CDR3, the DNA is TGTGCCAGCAGCTTAACCCTACAGGCCGTGGGACCTCTTTCCTACAATGAGCAGTTCTTC. Translated: CASSLTLQAVGPLSYNEQFF.